What follows is one T cell receptor (beta chain) and its context. The data were taken from a study of blood T cell repertoires in COVID-19. As processed by the authors: Nucleated cell number was recorded as an estimate derived from reference gene primer amplification. Profiling relied on immunoSEQ multiplex PCR, and the TCRdb table lists in-frame clones only, not all of them. V, J and clone size reflect that table, while D and trimming were determined from the DNA. The sample contains 250,000 to 350,000 clones, about 89% of which appear only once. V was clipped by 1 base and J by 8 bases; unmatched bases: 5. The CDR3 has 14 residues. CDR1 and CDR2 (germline): SGHAT, FQNNGV.

The chain links TRBV11-2 to TRBJ2-1, with TRBD2 matching 7 bases. Sequencing input: peripheral blood. This sequence originates from a woman aged 25 to 45 with COVID-19, enrolled during active disease. The CDR3 region is CASSLVGGMDEQFF. The DNA for the CDR3 is TGTGCCAGCAGCTTAGTGGGGGGGATGGATGAGCAGTTCTTC.